This TCR beta chain was profiled in a study of shared clonotypes between healthy human individuals. Across the study: Each donor contributed plates that comprised three CD4 naive, three CD4 memory, two CD8 naive and one CD8 memory.

CDR3 length: 13 amino acids. Germline V gene data show CDR1 as MNHEY and CDR2 as SMNVEV (reference sequence). After removal of 5 bases from V and 7 bases from J, the junction contained 7 bases not matched to a gene. Study-level results: Clonotypes shared by all four sorted-subset donors had higher generation probabilities than non-shared clonotypes.

Here immunoSEQ multiplex PCR was the method, and the copy in TCRdb shows in-frame clones only, minus some. The table shows 2.5 million or so clones, with roughly 92% occurring only once. About this clone itself: Its antigen is not known.

The genes are TRBV27 and TRBJ1-1; 7 bases are a match to TRBD1. Sequenced input: naive CD4+ T cells sorted from blood. Specified subset: CD45RA+ positively selected. The TCR was taken from a man aged 18 to 29 in good health. CDR3 DNA: TGTGCCAGCAGTCGGACAGGCTACGGTGAAGCTTTCTTT. Its protein product is CASSRTGYGEAFF.